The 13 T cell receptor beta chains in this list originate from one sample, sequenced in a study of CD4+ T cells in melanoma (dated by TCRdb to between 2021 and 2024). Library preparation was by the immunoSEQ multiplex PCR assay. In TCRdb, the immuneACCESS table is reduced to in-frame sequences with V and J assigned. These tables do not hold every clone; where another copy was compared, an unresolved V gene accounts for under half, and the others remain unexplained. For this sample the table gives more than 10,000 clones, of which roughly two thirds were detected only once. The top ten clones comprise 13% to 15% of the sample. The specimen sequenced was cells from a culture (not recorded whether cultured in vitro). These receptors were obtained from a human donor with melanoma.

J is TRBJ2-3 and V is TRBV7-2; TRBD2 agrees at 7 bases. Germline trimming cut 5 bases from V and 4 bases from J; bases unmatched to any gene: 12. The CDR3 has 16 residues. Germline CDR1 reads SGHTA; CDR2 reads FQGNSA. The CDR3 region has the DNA TGTGCCAGCAGCCCCTTCCACGAGGGAGGGGCAGATACGCAGTATTTT. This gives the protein CASSPFHEGGADTQYF. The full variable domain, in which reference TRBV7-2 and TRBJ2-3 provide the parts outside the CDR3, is GAGVSQSPSNKVTEKGKDVELRCDPISGHTALYWYRQSLGQGLEFLIYFQGNSAPDKSGLPSDRFSAERTGGSVSTLTIQRTQQEDSAVYLCASSPFHEGGADTQYFGPGTRLTVL.

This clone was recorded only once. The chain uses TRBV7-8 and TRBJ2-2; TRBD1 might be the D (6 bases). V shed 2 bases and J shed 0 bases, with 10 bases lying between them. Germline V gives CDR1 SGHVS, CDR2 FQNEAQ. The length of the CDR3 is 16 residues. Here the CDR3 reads CASSLLGQSNTGELFF. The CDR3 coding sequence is TGTGCCAGCAGCTTACTAGGACAGTCGAACACCGGGGAGCTGTTTTTT.

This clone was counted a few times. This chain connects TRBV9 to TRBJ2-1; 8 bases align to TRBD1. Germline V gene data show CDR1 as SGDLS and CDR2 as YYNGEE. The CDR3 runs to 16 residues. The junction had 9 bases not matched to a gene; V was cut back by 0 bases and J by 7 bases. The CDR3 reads CASSVASQGAGNEQFF. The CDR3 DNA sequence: TGTGCCAGCAGCGTAGCTAGCCAGGGGGCCGGGAATGAGCAGTTCTTC.

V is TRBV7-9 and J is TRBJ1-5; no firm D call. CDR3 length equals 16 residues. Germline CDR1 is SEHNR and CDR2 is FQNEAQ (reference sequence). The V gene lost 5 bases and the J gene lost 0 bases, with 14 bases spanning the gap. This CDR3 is CASSPETPYSNQPQHF. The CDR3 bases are TGTGCCAGCAGCCCCGAGACCCCATATAGCAATCAGCCCCAGCATTTT. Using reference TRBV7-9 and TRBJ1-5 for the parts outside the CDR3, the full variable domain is DTGVSQNPRHKITKRGQNVTFRCDPISEHNRLYWYRQTLGQGPEFLTYFQNEAQLEKSRLLSDRFSAERPKGSFSTLEIQRTEQGDSAMYLCASSPETPYSNQPQHFGDGTRLSIL.

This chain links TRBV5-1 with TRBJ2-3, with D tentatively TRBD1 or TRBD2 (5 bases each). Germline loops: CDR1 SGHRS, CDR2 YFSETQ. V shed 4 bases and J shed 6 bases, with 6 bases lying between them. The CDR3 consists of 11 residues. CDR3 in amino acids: CASSEGDTQYF. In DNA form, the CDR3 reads TGCGCCAGCAGCGAGGGGGATACGCAGTATTTT.

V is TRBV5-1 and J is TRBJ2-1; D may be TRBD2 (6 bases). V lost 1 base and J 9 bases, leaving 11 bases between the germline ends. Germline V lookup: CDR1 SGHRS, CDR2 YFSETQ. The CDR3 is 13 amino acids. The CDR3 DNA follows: TGCGCCAGCAGCTTGTGGGGGGAAGGTGAGCAGTTCTTC. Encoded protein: CASSLWGEGEQFF.

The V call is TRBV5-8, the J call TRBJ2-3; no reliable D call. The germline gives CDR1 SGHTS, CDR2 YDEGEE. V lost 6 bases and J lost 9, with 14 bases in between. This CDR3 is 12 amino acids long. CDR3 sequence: CASTPRLGTQYF. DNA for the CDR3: TGTGCCAGCACCCCTAGGTTGGGGACGCAGTATTTT.

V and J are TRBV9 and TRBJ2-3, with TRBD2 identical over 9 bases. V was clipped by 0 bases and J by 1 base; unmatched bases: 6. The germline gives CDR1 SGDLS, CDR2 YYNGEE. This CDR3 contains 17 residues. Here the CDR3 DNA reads TGTGCCAGCAGCGTAGCGGTAGCGGGGGCCGGCACAGATACGCAGTATTTT. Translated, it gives CASSVAVAGAGTDTQYF.

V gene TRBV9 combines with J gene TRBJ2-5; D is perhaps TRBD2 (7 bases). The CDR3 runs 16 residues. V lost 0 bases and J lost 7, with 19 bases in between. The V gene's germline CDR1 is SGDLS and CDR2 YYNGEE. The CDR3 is CASSVGGRRGHGTQYF. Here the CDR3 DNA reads TGTGCCAGCAGCGTAGGAGGGCGGCGGGGGCATGGGACCCAGTACTTC.

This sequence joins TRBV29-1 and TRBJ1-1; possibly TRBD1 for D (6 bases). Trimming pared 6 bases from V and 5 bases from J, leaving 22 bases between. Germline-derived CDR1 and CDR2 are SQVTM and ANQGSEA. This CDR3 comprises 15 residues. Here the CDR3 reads CSVRDKGLVVTEAFF. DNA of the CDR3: TGCAGCGTCCGGGACAAGGGACTTGTGGTTACTGAAGCTTTCTTT.

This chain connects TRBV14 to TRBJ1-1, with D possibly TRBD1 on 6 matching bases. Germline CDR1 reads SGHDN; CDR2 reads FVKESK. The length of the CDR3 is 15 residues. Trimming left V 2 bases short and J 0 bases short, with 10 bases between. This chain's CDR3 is CASSQLTGVNTEAFF. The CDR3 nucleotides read TGTGCCAGCAGCCAACTGACAGGAGTGAACACTGAAGCTTTCTTT.

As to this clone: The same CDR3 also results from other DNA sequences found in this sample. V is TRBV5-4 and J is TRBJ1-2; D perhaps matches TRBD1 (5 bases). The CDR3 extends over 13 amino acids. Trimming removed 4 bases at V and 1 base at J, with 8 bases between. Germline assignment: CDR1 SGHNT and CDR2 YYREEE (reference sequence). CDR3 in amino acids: CASSPDSNYGYTF. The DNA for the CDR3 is TGTGCCAGCAGCCCTGACAGTAACTATGGCTACACCTTC.

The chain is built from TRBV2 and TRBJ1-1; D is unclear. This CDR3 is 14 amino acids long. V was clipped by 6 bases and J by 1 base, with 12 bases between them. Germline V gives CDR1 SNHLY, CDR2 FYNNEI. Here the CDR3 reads CASSARGANTEAFF. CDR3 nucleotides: TGTGCCAGCAGCGCCAGAGGCGCGAACACTGAAGCTTTCTTT.